The source of this TCR beta chain is a study of blood T cell repertoires in COVID-19. Study-level information: Samples came from the United States, Italy and Spain, spanning acute and convalescent COVID-19.

Methods used by the authors: Researchers report that nucleated cell counts were estimated from reference gene primer amplification. Measured with immunoSEQ multiplex PCR; TCRdb has only the in-frame clones, and not every one. D and trimming come from the DNA, and the V and J calls and clone size come from that table. The table lists hundreds of thousands of clones, about 80% of them singletons. CDR3 size: 15 residues. CDR1 is LNHDA and CDR2 is SQIVND in the germline V gene (reference sequence). Germline trimming cut 6 bases from V and 4 bases from J; bases unmatched to any gene: 11. The source is a man older than 75 with acute or convalescent COVID-19. This chain uses TRBV19 with TRBJ2-7; 8 bases match TRBD1. The sample was peripheral blood. The CDR3 nucleotides read TGTGCCAGTAGGGAGGGGACAGGAGGTGTGTACGAGCAGTACTTC. This gives the protein CASREGTGGVYEQYF.